The source of this T cell receptor beta chain is a study of PD-1 blockade in classical Hodgkin lymphoma. No patient escaped relapse after autologous stem cell transplantation, and brentuximab vedotin exposure varied. Sequencing was performed with immunoSEQ multiplex PCR; in TCRdb, only in-frame clones are kept and a portion is missing. Of about 26,000 clones in the sample, over 60% were seen once. This clonotype originated in a human donor with classical Hodgkin lymphoma. Source: peripheral blood mononuclear cells (PBMCs), taken before the second cycle of nivolumab.

CDR3 DNA sequence: TGTGCCAGCAACGAACTGCAGGGAGACACTGAAGCTTTCTTT. Protein sequence: CASNELQGDTEAFF. The chain couples TRBV7-9 to TRBJ1-1; D might be TRBD1 (5 bases). Looked up from germline, CDR1 is SEHNR and CDR2 is FQNEAQ (reference sequence). Trimming pared 7 bases from V and 3 bases from J, leaving 15 bases between. This CDR3 region has 14 residues.